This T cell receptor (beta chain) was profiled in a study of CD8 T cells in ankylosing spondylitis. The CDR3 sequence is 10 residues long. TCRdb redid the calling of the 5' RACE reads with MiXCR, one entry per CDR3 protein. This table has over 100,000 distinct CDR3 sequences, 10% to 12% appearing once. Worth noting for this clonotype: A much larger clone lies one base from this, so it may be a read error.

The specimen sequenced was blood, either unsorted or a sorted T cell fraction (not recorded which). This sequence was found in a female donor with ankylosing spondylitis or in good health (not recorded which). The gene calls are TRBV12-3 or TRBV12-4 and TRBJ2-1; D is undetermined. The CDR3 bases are TGTGCCTGCAGTTACAATGAGCAGTTCTTC. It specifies CACSYNEQFF.